These 31 T cell receptor beta chains came from one sample sequenced in a study of cytomegalovirus exposure and HLA in healthy donors. The PCR had 60 Vbeta and 13 Jbeta primers. Profiled with immunoSEQ multiplex PCR; TCRdb holds only in-frame clones, not every one. The data contain around 130,000 clones, over 75% of them seen just once; the ten biggest clones take up around 5%. The sequencing input was PBMCs. The origin of the receptors is a man aged 30-40 years in good health and CMV-seronegative.

The chain employs TRBV6-5 and TRBJ1-5, with D possibly matching TRBD1 (6 bases). Germline V gene lookup returns CDR1 MNHEY and CDR2 SVGAGI. The CDR3 is 15 residues long. Trimming cost V 0 bases and J 6 bases, with 12 bases left between them. This CDR3 reads CASSYSGALAQPQHF. The DNA for the CDR3 is TGTGCCAGCAGTTACTCGGGGGCTCTGGCTCAGCCCCAGCATTTT.

The chain employs TRBV27 and TRBJ1-3; unclear D gene. V shed 9 bases and J shed 0 bases, with 9 bases lying between them. Germline CDR1 reads MNHEY; CDR2 reads SMNVEV (reference sequence). The CDR3 loop spans 13 amino acids. The CDR3 bases are TGTGCCAGTTCCAGTCACTCTGGAAACACCATATATTTT. Protein product: CASSSHSGNTIYF.

This clone has a single count. V and J are TRBV7-3 and TRBJ2-1; 9 bases are a match to TRBD1. Germline trimming cut 8 bases from V and 5 bases from J; bases unmatched to any gene: 4. The CDR3 length is 13 residues. From germline, CDR1 is SGHTA and CDR2 FQGTGA. Here the CDR3 reads CASSRTGDNEQFF. The CDR3 bases are TGTGCCAGCTCCCGGACAGGGGACAATGAGCAGTTCTTC. Combining the CDR3 with reference TRBV7-3 and TRBJ2-1 gives the whole variable domain GAGVSQTPSNKVTEKGKYVELRCDPISGHTALYWYRQSLGQGPEFLIYFQGTGAADDSGLPNDRFFAVRPEGSVSTLKIQRTERGDSAVYLCASSRTGDNEQFFGPGTRLTVL.

This rearrangement joins TRBV19 to TRBJ1-1, with 8 positions matching TRBD1. Germline CDR1 reads LNHDA; CDR2 reads SQIVND (reference sequence). Losses at the gene ends were 8 bases for V and 4 bases for J; bases not matched to a gene: 9. The CDR3 runs to 14 residues. The CDR3 coding sequence is TGTGCCAGTGGGGCAGGGGGCCTCGGCACTGAAGCTTTCTTT. This encodes CASGAGGLGTEAFF.

With respect to this clone: The same CDR3 can be traced to other DNA sequences in this sample. The chain has TRBV15 and TRBJ2-3; TRBD2 might be the D (6 bases). V was pared by 1 base and J by 2 bases, with 7 bases between. Germline lookup yields CDR1 LNHNV and CDR2 YYDKDF (reference sequence). This CDR3 has 14 amino acids. In DNA, the CDR3 is TGTGCCACCAGCAGAGGGGGGGACACAGATACGCAGTATTTT. Protein product: CATSRGGDTDTQYF.

This clone was observed a few times. The J gene is TRBJ1-4, the V gene TRBV18, with D hard to call. Trimming took off 0 bases at V and 0 bases at J, with 11 bases between the two ends. Germline lookup yields CDR1 KGHSH and CDR2 LQKENI. The CDR3 spans 17 residues. The CDR3 here is CASSPPGEYATNEKLFF. DNA for the CDR3: TGTGCCAGCTCACCACCCGGGGAGTACGCAACTAATGAAAAACTGTTTTTT.

The chain is built from TRBV11-2 and TRBJ2-1, with TRBD2 matching 8 bases. Germline V lookup: CDR1 SGHAT, CDR2 FQNNGV. The CDR3 is 17 amino acids. V trimming: 1 base; J trimming: 0 bases; junction bases outside the gene matches: 5. CDR3 in amino acids: CASSLGYRGGSYNEQFF. The CDR3 DNA is TGTGCCAGCAGCTTAGGTTACCGGGGGGGCTCCTACAATGAGCAGTTCTTC. Filled out from reference TRBV11-2 and TRBJ2-1, the complete variable domain reads EAGVAQSPRYKIIEKRQSVAFWCNPISGHATLYWYQQILGQGPKLLIQFQNNGVVDDSQLPKDRFSAERLKGVDSTLKIQPAKLEDSAVYLCASSLGYRGGSYNEQFFGPGTRLTVL.

The V gene is TRBV6-5, the J gene TRBJ1-2; TRBD1 aligns across 8 bases. The CDR3 totals 16 residues. V lost 0 bases, J lost 4 bases, and 7 bases stayed unmatched. Per the germline V gene, CDR1 is MNHEY and CDR2 is SVGAGI. The CDR3 DNA reads as TGTGCCAGCAGTTACTCGCCCCAGGGGGCGGTCTATGGCTACACCTTC. It codes for CASSYSPQGAVYGYTF.

The V gene is TRBV10-3, the J gene TRBJ1-1; D is uncertain. V lost 7 bases and J lost 0, with 9 bases in between. The CDR3 has 13 residues. CDR1 is ENHRY, CDR2 SYGVKD, per germline. The CDR3 sequence: CAINPGVNTEAFF. The CDR3, as DNA: TGTGCCATCAACCCAGGCGTGAACACTGAAGCTTTCTTT.

This clone was counted a few times. The chain is built from TRBV5-5 and TRBJ1-4, with D possibly matching TRBD1 (6 bases). The CDR3 runs to 14 residues. Germline CDR1 SGHKS, CDR2 YYEKEE (reference sequence). Trimming shortened V by 0 bases and J by 8 bases, and 11 bases separated the two germline ends. CDR3 DNA sequence: TGTGCCAGCAGCTTGGCACAGGGAGAGGAAAAACTGTTTTTT. Translation: CASSLAQGEEKLFF.

This chain uses TRBV30 with TRBJ1-4; a weak D match, TRBD1 (6 bases). The V gene's germline CDR1 is GTSNPN and CDR2 SVGIG (reference sequence). This CDR3 has 13 amino acids. V lost 2 bases to trimming and J lost 8 bases, with 12 bases between them. CDR3: CAWSILGAEKLFF. CDR3 coding DNA: TGTGCCTGGAGTATATTGGGGGCCGAAAAACTGTTTTTT.

The chain has TRBV9 and TRBJ2-3; TRBD2 matches 7 bases. Germline lookup yields CDR1 SGDLS and CDR2 YYNGEE. With 0 bases clipped from V and 5 bases from J, the junction kept 6 bases outside the gene matches. The CDR3 is 15 amino acids. CDR3 loop: CASSVGREWVDTQYF. CDR3 DNA: TGTGCCAGCAGCGTAGGGCGGGAGTGGGTAGATACGCAGTATTTT.

The chain is built from TRBV30 and TRBJ2-1, with 7 bases that match TRBD2. CDR3 length: 16 amino acids. The junction had 12 bases not matched to a gene; V was cut back by 3 bases and J by 4 bases. Germline CDR1 and CDR2: GTSNPN and SVGIG (reference sequence). CDR3 loop: CAWSLGGGLSYNEQFF. The CDR3 DNA is TGTGCCTGGAGCTTGGGGGGAGGGTTATCATACAATGAGCAGTTCTTC.

The gene calls are TRBV2 and TRBJ2-2; possible D gene TRBD2, 5 bases. CDR3 size: 12 residues. The V end lost 3 bases, the J end lost 6 bases, and 5 bases lay between the germline ends. Germline CDR1 reads SNHLY; CDR2 reads FYNNEI. CDR3 nucleotide sequence: TGTGCCAGCAGTGAGAGGGCCGGGGAGCTGTTTTTT. Amino acids: CASSERAGELFF.

The gene calls are TRBV4-2 and TRBJ1-1, with D hard to call. The V end lost 0 bases, the J end lost 4 bases, and 12 bases lay between the germline ends. This CDR3 has 15 amino acids. Germline CDR1 reads LGHNA; CDR2 reads YNFKEQ. In DNA, the CDR3 is TGTGCCAGCAGCCAAGATAGGAGGGCGCGCACTGAAGCTTTCTTT. It yields the protein CASSQDRRARTEAFF.

The chain employs TRBV27 and TRBJ1-2, with no clear D. Deletions cut 4 bases from V and 2 bases from J, with 11 bases between. This CDR3 comprises 14 residues. The germline V gene has CDR1 MNHEY and CDR2 SMNVEV (reference sequence). The CDR3 region is CASSSGERNYGYTF. In DNA, the CDR3 is TGTGCCAGCAGTTCGGGAGAGAGGAACTATGGCTACACCTTC.

This clone was observed a single time. V usage is TRBV6-5 and J usage is TRBJ2-5; the match to TRBD2 covers 8 bases. CDR3 length equals 13 residues. The V and J ends lost 5 bases and 5 bases, in that order; junction bases with no gene match: 4. From germline, CDR1 is MNHEY and CDR2 SVGAGI. The CDR3 nucleotides are TGTGCCAGCAGTCCCCGGGGGGGGGAGACCCAGTACTTC. Its translation: CASSPRGGETQYF.

The chain couples TRBV15 to TRBJ2-2, with TRBD2 as a possible D gene (6 bases). The germline V gene encodes CDR1 LNHNV and CDR2 YYDKDF (reference sequence). The CDR3 consists of 13 residues. Trimming pared 8 bases from V and 2 bases from J, leaving 9 bases between. The CDR3 loop is CATDGGNTGELFF. The DNA for the CDR3 is TGTGCCACCGACGGGGGAAACACCGGGGAGCTGTTTTTT.

This clone was observed a single time. The chain couples TRBV13 to TRBJ1-1; 8 nucleotides agree with TRBD1. V lost 5 bases and J lost 4; bases outside the gene matches: 9. The germline gives CDR1 PRHDT, CDR2 FYEKMQ (reference sequence). The CDR3 is 15 amino acids. The CDR3, as DNA: TGTGCCAGCAGCCCACCAGGGGGCGCGATCACTGAAGCTTTCTTT. This translates into CASSPPGGAITEAFF.

V and J are TRBV7-2 and TRBJ2-7; D is unclear. Per germline, CDR1 SGHTA and CDR2 FQGNSA. This CDR3 region has 13 residues. Trimming stripped 5 bases from V and 3 bases from J, with 11 bases between. Here the CDR3 DNA reads TGTGCCAGCAGCCGGTCTCCCCTCTACGAGCAGTACTTC. Protein: CASSRSPLYEQYF.

The V call is TRBV19, the J call TRBJ2-7; 9 nucleotides line up with TRBD1. Per the germline V gene, CDR1 is LNHDA and CDR2 is SQIVND (reference sequence). V dropped 7 bases and J dropped 5; count of bases not matched to a gene: 12. The CDR3 sequence is 15 residues long. DNA of the CDR3: TGTGCCAGTACCTCCGGGACAGGGAATAGCGACGAGCAGTACTTC. This translates into CASTSGTGNSDEQYF.

V and J are TRBV28 and TRBJ2-7, with D possibly TRBD2 on 5 matching bases. Trimming left V 4 bases short and J 6 bases short, with 16 bases between. The germline V gene has CDR1 MDHEN and CDR2 SYDVKM. The CDR3 extends over 14 amino acids. The CDR3: CASSYTRVGVEQYF. The CDR3 bases are TGTGCCAGCAGTTATACTAGGGTTGGCGTCGAGCAGTACTTC.

The genes are TRBV9 and TRBJ1-2; 8 bases match TRBD1. V was pared by 3 bases and J by 6 bases, with 10 bases of the junction left unmatched. The V gene's germline CDR1 is SGDLS and CDR2 YYNGEE. CDR3 length equals 15 residues. The CDR3 is CASSAYLTGGDGYTF. The CDR3 coding sequence is TGTGCCAGCAGCGCCTACCTCACAGGGGGGGATGGCTACACCTTC.

The chain carries TRBV4-3 and TRBJ2-2; D is ambiguous. The CDR3 is 15 residues long. Germline V CDR1 and CDR2: LGHNA, YSLEER. V dropped 7 bases and J dropped 6 bases, with 18 bases sitting between them. Here the CDR3 reads CASTPSWSSPGELFF. Here the CDR3 DNA reads TGCGCCAGCACCCCAAGCTGGTCCTCCCCCGGGGAGCTGTTTTTT.

V is TRBV7-8 and J is TRBJ1-2; no clear D. This CDR3 contains 14 residues. The germline V and J ends were trimmed by 1 base and 2 bases, with 8 bases remaining between them. The germline V gene encodes CDR1 SGHVS and CDR2 FQNEAQ. DNA for the CDR3: TGTGCCAGCAGCTTAGGGGCCGGAAACTATGGCTACACCTTC. It specifies CASSLGAGNYGYTF.

The sample holds one count of this clone. J is TRBJ1-1 and V is TRBV28; D might be TRBD1 (5 bases). V lost 2 bases and J lost 1, with 8 bases in between. The germline V gene has CDR1 MDHEN and CDR2 SYDVKM. The CDR3 is 14 residues long. CDR3 DNA: TGTGCCAGCAGTTTACGGACAAGGAACACTGAAGCTTTCTTT. It is translated as CASSLRTRNTEAFF. Together with reference TRBV28 and TRBJ1-1, the CDR3 gives the full variable domain: DVKVTQSSRYLVKRTGEKVFLECVQDMDHENMFWYRQDPGLGLRLIYFSYDVKMKEKGDIPEGYSVSREKKERFSLILESASTNQTSMYLCASSLRTRNTEAFFGQGTRLTVV.

This clone was observed once. The CDR3 DNA reads TGCGCCAGCAGCCAGTCAACAGGGAACACTGAAGCTTTCTTT. Translating gives CASSQSTGNTEAFF. The chain has TRBV4-3 and TRBJ1-1, with D possibly TRBD1 on 5 matching bases. This CDR3 contains 14 residues. The V and J ends lost 3 bases and 1 base respectively, with 9 bases between them. The germline CDR1 and CDR2 sequences are LGHNA and YSLEER.

This clone was seen a few times. This rearrangement joins TRBV5-1 to TRBJ2-5, with D tentatively TRBD1 (5 bases). CDR1 SGHRS and CDR2 YFSETQ come from the germline V gene. There are 13 residues in the CDR3. Deletions cut 2 bases from V and 5 bases from J, with 10 bases between. CDR3 sequence: CASSFTGGETQYF. The CDR3 DNA follows: TGCGCCAGCAGCTTCACAGGTGGGGAGACCCAGTACTTC. The full variable domain, rest sourced from reference TRBV5-1 and TRBJ2-5, is KAGVTQTPRYLIKTRGQQVTLSCSPISGHRSVSWYQQTPGQGLQFLFEYFSETQRNKGNFPGRFSGRQFSNSRSEMNVSTLELGDSALYLCASSFTGGETQYFGPGTRLLVL.

The rearrangement links TRBV19 to TRBJ2-2, with D hard to call. Germline V lookup: CDR1 LNHDA, CDR2 SQIVND (reference sequence). This CDR3 has 11 amino acids. V lost 6 bases and J lost 5, with 4 bases in between. The CDR3 protein is CASRETGELFF. CDR3 DNA sequence: TGTGCCAGTAGGGAGACCGGGGAGCTGTTTTTT. Variable domain in full (rest from reference TRBV19 and TRBJ2-2): DGGITQSPKYLFRKEGQNVTLSCEQNLNHDAMYWYRQDPGQGLRLIYYSQIVNDFQKGDIAEGYSVSREKKESFPLTVTSAQKNPTAFYLCASRETGELFFGEGSRLTVL.

V usage is TRBV28 and J usage is TRBJ2-2; D may be TRBD2 (6 bases). The CDR3 loop spans 15 amino acids. V shed 6 bases and J shed 2 bases, with 13 bases lying between them. CDR1 is MDHEN and CDR2 is SYDVKM in the germline V gene. CDR3 DNA sequence: TGTGCCAGCAGCCCCGGGGGATTAAACACCGGGGAGCTGTTTTTT. Translated, it gives CASSPGGLNTGELFF.

This clone has just a few counts. V gene TRBV4-2 combines with J gene TRBJ2-7; 10 nucleotides line up with TRBD1. With 4 bases clipped from V and 3 bases from J, the junction kept 6 bases outside the gene matches. Germline CDR1 reads LGHNA; CDR2 reads YNFKEQ. The CDR3 has 15 residues. CDR3 nucleotide sequence: TGTGCCAGCAGCCGGGAGACAGGGGGCGGCTACGAGCAGTACTTC. Translation: CASSRETGGGYEQYF.